These 32 T cell receptor beta chains share one sample of origin, sequenced in a study of cytomegalovirus exposure and HLA in healthy donors. Some clones are missing from TCRdb's copy, which holds only in-frame ones; the method was immunoSEQ multiplex PCR. The repertoire holds 250,000 to 400,000 clones, with roughly 86% as singletons. Sequences were obtained from PBMCs. The source of these receptors is a man younger than 45 in good health and CMV-seronegative.

The chain recombines TRBV6-5 with TRBJ1-5; the match to TRBD1 covers 10 bases. The CDR3 has 16 residues. Germline V gene sequence: CDR1 MNHEY, CDR2 SVGAGI. With 0 bases clipped from V and 6 bases from J, the junction kept 5 bases outside the gene matches. The chain's CDR3 is CASSYSGTGEGQPQHF. As DNA, the CDR3 is TGTGCCAGCAGTTACTCCGGGACAGGGGAGGGTCAGCCCCAGCATTTT.

This sequence joins TRBV11-2 and TRBJ1-1; 9 bases are a match to TRBD1. The V segment lost 2 bases and the J segment 4 bases; nucleotides outside the gene matches: 8. Per germline, CDR1 SGHAT and CDR2 FQNNGV. The CDR3 runs 16 residues. CDR3 sequence reads: CASSLQPQGAPTEAFF. The CDR3 DNA follows: TGTGCCAGCAGCTTACAACCACAGGGGGCGCCCACTGAAGCTTTCTTT.

The chain employs TRBV7-2 and TRBJ1-1, with 9 nucleotides matching TRBD1. The trim removed 6 bases at V and 5 bases at J, leaving 7 bases unmatched. The CDR3 consists of 14 residues. Germline lookup yields CDR1 SGHTA and CDR2 FQGNSA. The CDR3 DNA reads as TGTGCCAGCAGTTCGACAGGGGGAAATACTGAAGCTTTCTTT. Its translation is CASSSTGGNTEAFF.

The chain joins TRBV6-5 to TRBJ2-7; D is unresolved. The CDR3 runs 14 residues. Germline CDR1 reads MNHEY; CDR2 reads SVGAGI. V gave up 2 bases and J gave up 2 bases, with 10 bases separating them. The CDR3: CASSYRESAYEQYF. Written as DNA, the CDR3 is TGTGCCAGCAGTTACCGCGAGAGTGCCTACGAGCAGTACTTC.

The chain links TRBV5-4 to TRBJ1-6; 8 bases map to TRBD1. After removal of 1 base from V and 9 bases from J, the junction contained 15 bases not matched to a gene. This CDR3 has 18 residues. The germline V gene encodes CDR1 SGHNT and CDR2 YYREEE (reference sequence). CDR3 loop: CASSLLGQGMSGGSPLHF. The CDR3 region has the DNA TGTGCCAGCAGCTTGCTAGGACAGGGAATGAGCGGTGGTTCACCCCTCCACTTT.

With respect to this clone: Other DNA sequences within the sample encode an identical CDR3. The chain recombines TRBV10-3 with TRBJ2-3, with D possibly TRBD2 on 6 matching bases. Trimming stripped 0 bases from V and 0 bases from J, with 7 bases between. CDR1 is ENHRY and CDR2 is SYGVKD in the germline V gene. The CDR3 has 15 amino acids. The CDR3 sequence is CAISESGGSTDTQYF. DNA for the CDR3: TGTGCCATCAGTGAGTCCGGAGGGAGCACAGATACGCAGTATTTT.

The genes are TRBV27 and TRBJ2-3, with TRBD1 as a possible D gene (5 bases). The CDR3 has 17 residues. Deletions cut 8 bases from V and 2 bases from J, with 23 bases between. Germline CDR1 MNHEY, CDR2 SMNVEV (reference sequence). CDR3 nucleotides: TGTGCCAGCCCACGGACACCTACCGCTTCAATCACAGATACGCAGTATTTT. Its protein is CASPRTPTASITDTQYF.

V usage is TRBV19 and J usage is TRBJ2-1; D is perhaps TRBD1 (6 bases). The germline gives CDR1 LNHDA, CDR2 SQIVND (reference sequence). This CDR3 is 15 amino acids long. Trimming shortened V by 5 bases and J by 7 bases, and 18 bases separated the two germline ends. The CDR3 DNA sequence: TGTGCCAGTAGTCAGAGTCGGACAGTTTCTAATGAGCAGTTCTTC. It is translated as CASSQSRTVSNEQFF. The whole variable domain, filled in from reference TRBV19 and TRBJ2-1, reads DGGITQSPKYLFRKEGQNVTLSCEQNLNHDAMYWYRQDPGQGLRLIYYSQIVNDFQKGDIAEGYSVSREKKESFPLTVTSAQKNPTAFYLCASSQSRTVSNEQFFGPGTRLTVL.

This chain joins TRBV6-5 and TRBJ2-7; 7 nucleotides agree with TRBD1. V lost 2 bases and J lost 3; bases outside the gene matches: 4. The germline V gene encodes CDR1 MNHEY and CDR2 SVGAGI. The CDR3 sequence is 14 residues long. CDR3 sequence: CASSYGGQYYEQYF. The CDR3 region has the DNA TGTGCCAGCAGTTACGGGGGACAGTACTACGAGCAGTACTTC.

The gene calls are TRBV4-3 and TRBJ2-1; the match to TRBD2 covers 8 bases. The CDR3 totals 15 residues. Per germline, CDR1 LGHNA and CDR2 YSLEER. V shed 3 bases and J 0 bases; nucleotides not matched to a gene: 1. This CDR3 reads CASSQRGVSYNEQFF. The CDR3 region has the DNA TGCGCCAGCAGCCAGCGGGGGGTCTCCTACAATGAGCAGTTCTTC.

The chain uses TRBV11-2 and TRBJ1-2; 10 bases are a match to TRBD1. Germline CDR1 and CDR2: SGHAT and FQNNGV. Trimming cost V 3 bases and J 4 bases; bases outside gene matches: 2. CDR3 length: 14 amino acids. The CDR3 region is CASSFGTGVYGYTF. CDR3 coding DNA: TGTGCCAGCAGCTTTGGGACAGGGGTCTATGGCTACACCTTC.

The chain recombines TRBV6-5 with TRBJ2-3, with D perhaps TRBD1 (5 bases). Germline CDR1 reads MNHEY; CDR2 reads SVGAGI. This CDR3 contains 11 residues. V was trimmed by 8 bases and J by 6 bases, leaving 9 bases between them. The CDR3 here is CASGRVDTQYF. In DNA, the CDR3 is TGTGCCAGCGGCAGGGTTGATACGCAGTATTTT.

The chain links TRBV5-1 to TRBJ1-1, with D maybe TRBD1 (6 bases). CDR1 is SGHRS and CDR2 is YFSETQ in the germline V gene. V was pared by 4 bases and J by 5 bases, with 21 bases between. The CDR3 is 16 amino acids. The CDR3 coding sequence is TGCGCCAGCAGCCGAAGGGCCTCAGGGGTAGGGACTGAAGCTTTCTTT. Its translation is CASSRRASGVGTEAFF.

The genes are TRBV6-4 and TRBJ2-2; weak D call: TRBD2 (5 bases). Germline lookup yields CDR1 MRHNA and CDR2 SNTAGT. V was trimmed by 0 bases and J by 5 bases, leaving 13 bases between them. The CDR3 sequence is 16 residues long. The CDR3 coding sequence is TGTGCCAGCAGTGACTCCCCTCGGAGAGGGACCGGGGAGCTGTTTTTT. Amino acid sequence: CASSDSPRRGTGELFF.

This clone has a single count. The chain employs TRBV5-1 and TRBJ2-1; 11 nucleotides line up with TRBD2. CDR1 SGHRS and CDR2 YFSETQ come from the germline V gene. The CDR3 consists of 16 residues. V dropped 3 bases and J dropped 7; count of bases not matched to a gene: 9. CDR3 nucleotides: TGCGCCAGCAGCTCCGTAGCGGGGGGGCTCTTAAATGAGCAGTTCTTC. It is translated as CASSSVAGGLLNEQFF.

This clone was picked up one time. The rearrangement links TRBV6-5 to TRBJ1-4, with 10 nucleotides matching TRBD1. Germline CDR1 is MNHEY and CDR2 is SVGAGI. CDR3 length equals 13 residues. Germline trimming cut 8 bases from V and 6 bases from J; bases unmatched to any gene: 3. The CDR3 loop is CASAGTGDEKLFF. Written as DNA, the CDR3 is TGTGCCAGCGCCGGGACAGGGGATGAAAAACTGTTTTTT.

The chain combines TRBV19 with TRBJ1-5; D perhaps matches TRBD1 (6 bases). V lost 5 bases and J lost 3, with 11 bases in between. The CDR3 extends over 14 amino acids. Germline values: CDR1 LNHDA, CDR2 SQIVND (reference sequence). CDR3: CASSRDNPNQPQHF. DNA for the CDR3: TGTGCCAGTAGTCGGGACAATCCCAATCAGCCCCAGCATTTT.

In this sample, this clone turned up once. The rearrangement joins TRBV10-1 to TRBJ2-1; no clear D. Germline CDR1 and CDR2: WNHNN and SYGVQD (reference sequence). The length of the CDR3 is 13 residues. Trimming removed 0 bases from V and 9 bases from J, with 9 bases in between. The CDR3 DNA is TGCGCCAGCAGTGAGTCGACATATAGTGAGCAGTTCTTC. Protein sequence: CASSESTYSEQFF.

This chain connects TRBV2 to TRBJ2-2; 10 nucleotides agree with TRBD1. Germline CDR1 is SNHLY and CDR2 is FYNNEI. The V gene end was trimmed by 7 bases and the J gene end by 5 bases; junction bases not matched to a gene: 1. The CDR3 totals 13 residues. The CDR3 protein is CASTGQGTGELFF. CDR3 nucleotides: TGTGCCAGCACGGGACAGGGGACCGGGGAGCTGTTTTTT.

The rearrangement links TRBV2 to TRBJ2-7; D unresolved. Trimming cost V 4 bases and J 2 bases, with 15 bases left between them. The CDR3 is made up of 15 amino acids. CDR1 and CDR2 (germline): SNHLY, FYNNEI. CDR3 nucleotide sequence: TGTGCCAGCAGTGCTTTTCTGGGCCGAACCTACGAGCAGTACTTC. This gives the protein CASSAFLGRTYEQYF.

This chain links TRBV4-3 with TRBJ2-3; D possibly corresponds to TRBD1 (6 bases). V lost 4 bases and J 1 base, leaving 12 bases between the germline ends. Germline CDR1 and CDR2: LGHNA and YSLEER. CDR3 length: 15 amino acids. This CDR3 reads CASSPYREGTDTQYF. In DNA form, the CDR3 reads TGCGCCAGCAGCCCATACAGGGAAGGCACAGATACGCAGTATTTT.

The genes are TRBV18 and TRBJ2-2; D might be TRBD1 (5 bases). Between the trimmed V and J ends, which lost 3 bases and 6 bases, there was a span of 11 bases. CDR1 and CDR2 from the germline V gene are KGHSH and LQKENI. The CDR3 consists of 14 residues. CDR3 in amino acids: CASSPDSRAGELFF. The CDR3 nucleotides are TGTGCCAGCTCACCGGATAGCAGGGCCGGGGAGCTGTTTTTT.

This clone was seen only once. This chain connects TRBV6-5 to TRBJ2-3, with D maybe TRBD1 (6 bases). The CDR3 consists of 15 residues. The germline V gene encodes CDR1 MNHEY and CDR2 SVGAGI. V gave up 6 bases and J gave up 4 bases, with 17 bases separating them. The CDR3 sequence is CASSRVTGVSDTQYF. CDR3 nucleotides: TGTGCCAGCAGCAGGGTGACAGGAGTTTCAGATACGCAGTATTTT.

The chain is built from TRBV2 and TRBJ1-5; D not certain. Per the germline V gene, CDR1 is SNHLY and CDR2 is FYNNEI. The CDR3 has 14 residues. The V gene lost 3 bases and the J gene lost 0 bases, with 6 bases spanning the gap. Here the CDR3 reads CASSDSNSNQPQHF. In DNA, the CDR3 is TGTGCCAGCAGTGACAGTAATAGCAATCAGCCCCAGCATTTT.

The V and J genes are TRBV13 and TRBJ2-3; 12 positions agree with TRBD2. The CDR3 is made up of 15 amino acids. The ends lost 4 bases at V and 8 bases at J; junction bases unmatched: 7. CDR1 and CDR2 from the germline V gene are PRHDT and FYEKMQ (reference sequence). The CDR3 nucleotides are TGTGCCAGCAGCTCGACTAGCGGGGGAGGGGTTACGCAGTATTTT. This translates into CASSSTSGGGVTQYF.

This chain uses TRBV19 with TRBJ2-7; 7 bases agree with TRBD1. The germline gives CDR1 LNHDA, CDR2 SQIVND (reference sequence). The CDR3 has 14 amino acids. The V gene end was trimmed by 3 bases and the J gene end by 3 bases; junction bases not matched to a gene: 5. The CDR3 is CASSIRAGGYEQYF. The CDR3 DNA reads TGTGCCAGTAGTATCCGGGCAGGGGGCTACGAGCAGTACTTC.

This clone has a single count. The chain has TRBV2 and TRBJ2-3; TRBD2 aligns across 14 bases. Trimming cost V 6 bases and J 5 bases; bases outside gene matches: 1. Germline V gene sequence: CDR1 SNHLY, CDR2 FYNNEI. The CDR3 runs to 14 residues. CDR3 in amino acids: CASRTSGGGDTQYF. CDR3 nucleotides: TGTGCCAGCAGGACTAGCGGGGGGGGAGATACGCAGTATTTT.

J is TRBJ2-7 and V is TRBV29-1; weak D call: TRBD2 (6 bases). V dropped 4 bases and J dropped 4 bases, with 8 bases sitting between them. CDR1 and CDR2 (germline): SQVTM, ANQGSEA. The CDR3 is made up of 11 amino acids. CDR3 protein: CSVAGRYEQYF. For the CDR3, the DNA is TGCAGCGTTGCGGGGAGGTACGAGCAGTACTTC.

This clone was detected only once. For the CDR3, the DNA is TGTGCCAGCAGCTTAGGGGACAGCCTATCCGGGGAGACCCAGTACTTC. This sequence encodes CASSLGDSLSGETQYF. The rearrangement uses TRBV11-3 and TRBJ2-5; TRBD1 matches 7 bases. The ends lost 1 base at V and 5 bases at J; junction bases unmatched: 10. This CDR3 is built from 16 residues. Germline values: CDR1 SGHNT, CDR2 YENEEA.

The V call is TRBV20-1, the J call TRBJ2-5; D gene unclear. V shed 2 bases and J shed 5 bases, with 6 bases lying between them. The CDR3 covers 11 residues. Germline V gives CDR1 DFQATT, CDR2 SNEGSKA (reference sequence). The CDR3 sequence: CSARRLETQYF. The CDR3 region has the DNA TGCAGTGCTAGACGACTGGAGACCCAGTACTTC.

The chain is built from TRBV4-2 and TRBJ1-2; tentatively, D is TRBD1 (5 bases). The ends were cut back, 0 bases at V and 3 bases at J, with 11 bases in the middle. The CDR3 is made up of 15 amino acids. CDR1 is LGHNA, CDR2 YNFKEQ, per germline. The CDR3 nucleotides read TGTGCCAGCAGCCAAGATCCCGGCAGGGACTATGGCTACACCTTC. Its translation is CASSQDPGRDYGYTF.

J is TRBJ2-3 and V is TRBV19; D possibly corresponds to TRBD2 (6 bases). CDR1 LNHDA and CDR2 SQIVND come from the germline V gene (reference sequence). V was shortened by 1 base and J by 4 bases, with 15 bases between the two germline ends. CDR3 length: 16 amino acids. In DNA form, the CDR3 reads TGTGCCAGTAGTATAGGGGGCCTAGGAGGGGCAGATACGCAGTATTTT. This encodes CASSIGGLGGADTQYF.